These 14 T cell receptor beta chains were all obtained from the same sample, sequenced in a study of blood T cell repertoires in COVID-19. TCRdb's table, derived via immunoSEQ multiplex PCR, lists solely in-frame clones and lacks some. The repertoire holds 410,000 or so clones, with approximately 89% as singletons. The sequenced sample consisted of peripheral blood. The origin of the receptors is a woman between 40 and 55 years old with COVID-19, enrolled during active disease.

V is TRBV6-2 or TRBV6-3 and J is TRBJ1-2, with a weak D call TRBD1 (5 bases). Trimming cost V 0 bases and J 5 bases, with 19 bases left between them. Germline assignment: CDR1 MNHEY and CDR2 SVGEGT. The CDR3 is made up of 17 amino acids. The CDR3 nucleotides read TGTGCCAGCAGTTACTCGAATACACTCCAGACAGTTTATGGCTACACCTTC. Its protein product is CASSYSNTLQTVYGYTF.

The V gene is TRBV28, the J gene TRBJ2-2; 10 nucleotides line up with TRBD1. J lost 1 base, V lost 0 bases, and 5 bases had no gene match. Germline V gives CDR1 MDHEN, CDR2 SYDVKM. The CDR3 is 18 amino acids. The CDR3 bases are TGTGCCAGCAGTTTATGGAGGACAGGGGGAGAGAACACCGGGGAGCTGTTTTTT. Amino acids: CASSLWRTGGENTGELFF.

CDR3 loop: CASSITGGISGNTIYF. The CDR3 DNA is TGTGCCAGTAGTATAACGGGAGGAATATCTGGAAACACCATATATTTT. V is TRBV19 and J is TRBJ1-3, with D unclear. CDR3 length: 16 residues. Trimming removed 2 bases from V and 1 base from J, with 12 bases in between. Looked up from germline, CDR1 is LNHDA and CDR2 is SQIVND (reference sequence).

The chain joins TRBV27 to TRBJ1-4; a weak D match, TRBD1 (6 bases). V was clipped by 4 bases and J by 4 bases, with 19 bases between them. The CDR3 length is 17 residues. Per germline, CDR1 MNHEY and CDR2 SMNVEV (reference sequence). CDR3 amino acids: CASSSPEGGLNNEKLFF. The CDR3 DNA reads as TGTGCCAGCAGTTCCCCGGAGGGGGGGCTGAATAATGAAAAACTGTTTTTT.

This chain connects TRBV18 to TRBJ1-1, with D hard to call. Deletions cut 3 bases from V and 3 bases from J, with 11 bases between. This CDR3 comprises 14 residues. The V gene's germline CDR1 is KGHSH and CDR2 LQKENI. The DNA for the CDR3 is TGTGCCAGCTCACCGCGGACTGTTGACACTGAAGCTTTCTTT. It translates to CASSPRTVDTEAFF.

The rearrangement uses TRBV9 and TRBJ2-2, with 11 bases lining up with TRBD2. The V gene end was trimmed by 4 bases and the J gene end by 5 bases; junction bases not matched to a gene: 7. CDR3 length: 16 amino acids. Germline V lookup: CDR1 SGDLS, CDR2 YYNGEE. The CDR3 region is CASSPERLAGTGELFF. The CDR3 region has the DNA TGTGCCAGCAGCCCAGAACGACTAGCGGGGACCGGGGAGCTGTTTTTT.

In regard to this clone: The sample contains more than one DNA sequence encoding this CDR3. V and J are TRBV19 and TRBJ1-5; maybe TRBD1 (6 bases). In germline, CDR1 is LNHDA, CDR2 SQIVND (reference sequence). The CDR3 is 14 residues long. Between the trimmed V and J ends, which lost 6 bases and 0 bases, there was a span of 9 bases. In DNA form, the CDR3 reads TGTGCCAGTAGCCAGGGGTATAGCAATCAGCCCCAGCATTTT. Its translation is CASSQGYSNQPQHF.

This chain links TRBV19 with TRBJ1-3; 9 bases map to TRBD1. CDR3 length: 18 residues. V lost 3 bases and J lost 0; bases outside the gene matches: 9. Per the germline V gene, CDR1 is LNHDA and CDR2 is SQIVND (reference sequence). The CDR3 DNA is TGTGCCAGTAGTATCTTGGGACAGGGCCTCCGCTCTGGAAACACCATATATTTT. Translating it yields CASSILGQGLRSGNTIYF. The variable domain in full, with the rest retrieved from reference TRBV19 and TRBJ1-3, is DGGITQSPKYLFRKEGQNVTLSCEQNLNHDAMYWYRQDPGQGLRLIYYSQIVNDFQKGDIAEGYSVSREKKESFPLTVTSAQKNPTAFYLCASSILGQGLRSGNTIYFGEGSWLTVV.

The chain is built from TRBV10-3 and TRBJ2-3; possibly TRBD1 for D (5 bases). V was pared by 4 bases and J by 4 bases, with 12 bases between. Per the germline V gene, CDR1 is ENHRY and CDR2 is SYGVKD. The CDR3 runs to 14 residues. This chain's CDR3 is CAISAAGYSDTQYF. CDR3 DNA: TGTGCCATCAGTGCGGCAGGGTACTCAGATACGCAGTATTTT.

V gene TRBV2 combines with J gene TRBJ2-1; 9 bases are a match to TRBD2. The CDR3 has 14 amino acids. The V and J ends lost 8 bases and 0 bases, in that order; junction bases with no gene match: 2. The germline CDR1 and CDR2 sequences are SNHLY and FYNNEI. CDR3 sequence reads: CASLREGSYNEQFF. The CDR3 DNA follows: TGTGCCAGCTTGCGGGAGGGCTCCTACAATGAGCAGTTCTTC.

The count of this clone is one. The CDR3 loop is CASSTFGGARETEAFF. The CDR3 DNA reads TGTGCCAGCAGTACCTTTGGCGGGGCCCGGGAGACTGAAGCTTTCTTT. The J gene is TRBJ1-1, the V gene TRBV25-1, with D tentatively TRBD1 (5 bases). Trimming took off 5 bases at V and 5 bases at J, with 21 bases between the two ends. Germline V gene data show CDR1 as MGHDK and CDR2 as SYGVNS. The CDR3 is 16 amino acids. The full variable domain, with the rest looked up from reference TRBV25-1 and TRBJ1-1, is EADIYQTPRYLVIGTGKKITLECSQTMGHDKMYWYQQDPGMELHLIHYSYGVNSTEKGDLSSESTVSRIRTEHFPLTLESARPSHTSQYLCASSTFGGARETEAFFGQGTRLTVV.

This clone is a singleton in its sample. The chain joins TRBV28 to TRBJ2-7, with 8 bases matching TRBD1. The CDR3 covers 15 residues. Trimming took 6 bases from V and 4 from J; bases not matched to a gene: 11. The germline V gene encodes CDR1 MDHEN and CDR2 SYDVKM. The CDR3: CASRNRGTGGYEQYF. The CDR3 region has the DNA TGTGCCAGCAGAAATCGAGGGACAGGTGGATACGAGCAGTACTTC.

The CDR3 loop is CASSRLEIYSNQPQHF. DNA for the CDR3: TGTGCCAGTAGCCGCCTGGAGATTTATAGCAATCAGCCCCAGCATTTT. This sequence joins TRBV19 and TRBJ1-5; D is unresolved. The CDR3 loop spans 16 amino acids. V was shortened by 6 bases and J by 0 bases, with 15 bases between the two germline ends. Germline loops: CDR1 LNHDA, CDR2 SQIVND (reference sequence).

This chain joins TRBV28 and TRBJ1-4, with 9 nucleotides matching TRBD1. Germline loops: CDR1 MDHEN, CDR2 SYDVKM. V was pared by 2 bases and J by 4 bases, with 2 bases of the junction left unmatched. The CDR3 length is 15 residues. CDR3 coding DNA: TGTGCCAGCAGTTTAGGGACAGGGTTTAATGAAAAACTGTTTTTT. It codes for CASSLGTGFNEKLFF.